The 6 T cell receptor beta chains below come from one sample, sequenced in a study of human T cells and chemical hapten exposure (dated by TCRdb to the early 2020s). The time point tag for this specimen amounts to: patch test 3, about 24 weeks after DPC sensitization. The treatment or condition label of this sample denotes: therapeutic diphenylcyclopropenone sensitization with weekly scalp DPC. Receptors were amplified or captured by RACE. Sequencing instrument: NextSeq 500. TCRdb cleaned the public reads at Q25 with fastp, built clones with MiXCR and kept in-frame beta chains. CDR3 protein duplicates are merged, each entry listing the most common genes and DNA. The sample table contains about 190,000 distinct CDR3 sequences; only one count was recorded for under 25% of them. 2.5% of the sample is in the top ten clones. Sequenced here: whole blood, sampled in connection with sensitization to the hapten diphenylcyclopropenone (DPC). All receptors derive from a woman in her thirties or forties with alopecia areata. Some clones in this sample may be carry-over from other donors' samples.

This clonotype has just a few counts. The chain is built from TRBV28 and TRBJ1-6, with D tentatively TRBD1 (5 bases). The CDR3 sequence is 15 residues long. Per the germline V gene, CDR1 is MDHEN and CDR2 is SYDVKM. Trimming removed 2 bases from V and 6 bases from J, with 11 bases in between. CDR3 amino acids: CASSLRLGANSPLHF. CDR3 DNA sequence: TGTGCCAGCAGTTTAAGGTTAGGGGCTAATTCACCCCTCCACTTT.

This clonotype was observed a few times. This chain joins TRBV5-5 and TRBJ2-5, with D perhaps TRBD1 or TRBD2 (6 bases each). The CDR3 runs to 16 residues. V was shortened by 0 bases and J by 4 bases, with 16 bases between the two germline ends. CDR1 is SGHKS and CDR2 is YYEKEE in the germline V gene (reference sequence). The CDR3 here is CASSLDGGVRGETQYF. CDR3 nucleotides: TGTGCCAGCAGCTTGGACGGGGGCGTGAGGGGAGAGACCCAGTACTTC.

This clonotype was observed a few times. For the CDR3, the DNA is TGTGCCAGCAGTTACTCGGCCAGGACGGTCGAGGCTTTCTTT. Amino acid sequence: CASSYSARTVEAFF. V is TRBV6-5 and J is TRBJ1-1, with no clear D. The V end was cut by 0 bases, the J end by 11 bases, with 16 bases between. The CDR3 is 14 residues long. Germline CDR1 and CDR2: MNHEY and SVGAGI.

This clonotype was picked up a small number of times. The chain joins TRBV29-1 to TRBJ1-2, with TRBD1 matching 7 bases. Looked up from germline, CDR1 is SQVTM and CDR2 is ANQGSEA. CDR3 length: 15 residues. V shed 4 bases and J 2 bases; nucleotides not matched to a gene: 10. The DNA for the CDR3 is TGCAGCGTTGGACAGGGTCTTGTAAGAAACTATGGCTACACCTTC. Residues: CSVGQGLVRNYGYTF.

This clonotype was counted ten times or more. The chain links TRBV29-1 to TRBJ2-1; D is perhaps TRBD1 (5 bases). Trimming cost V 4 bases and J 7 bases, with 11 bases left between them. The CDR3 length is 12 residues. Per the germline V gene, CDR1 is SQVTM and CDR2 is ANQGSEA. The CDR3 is CSVGAGRNEQFF. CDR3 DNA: TGCAGCGTTGGGGCAGGGCGGAATGAGCAGTTCTTC.

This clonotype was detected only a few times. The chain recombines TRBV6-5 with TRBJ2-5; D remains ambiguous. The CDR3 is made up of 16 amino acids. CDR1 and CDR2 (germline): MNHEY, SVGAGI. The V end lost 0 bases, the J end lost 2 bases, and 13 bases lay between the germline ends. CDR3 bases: TGTGCCAGCAGTTACTCAGCCAGGTCCAAACAAGAGACCCAGTACTTC. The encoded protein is CASSYSARSKQETQYF.